The 17 T cell receptor beta chains presented below share a single source sample, sequenced in a study of blood T cell repertoires in COVID-19. Clones were sequenced by immunoSEQ multiplex PCR, and TCRdb holds only the in-frame ones, with some missing. The sample holds over 80,000 clones; 70% to 90% are singletons and the top ten take 15% to 20%. The specimen was peripheral blood. These receptors all come from a human donor in a cohort sampled during active COVID-19.

The CDR3 region has the DNA TGTGCCAGTAGTACCCGGGAAGGGGGCGCGGAGACCCAGTACTTC. Protein: CASSTREGGAETQYF. The chain couples TRBV19 to TRBJ2-5, with 7 bases lining up with TRBD1. This CDR3 is 15 amino acids long. V gave up 4 bases and J gave up 5 bases; unmatched junction bases: 10. Per germline, CDR1 LNHDA and CDR2 SQIVND (reference sequence).

The chain employs TRBV6-5 and TRBJ1-5; 7 nucleotides line up with TRBD1. The CDR3 length is 13 residues. The germline V gene has CDR1 MNHEY and CDR2 SVGAGI. The trim removed 3 bases at V and 10 bases at J, leaving 6 bases unmatched. Written as DNA, the CDR3 is TGTGCCAGCAGTTATTCTCACAGGGGCCCCCAGCATTTT. This sequence encodes CASSYSHRGPQHF.

The chain carries TRBV28 and TRBJ1-6; possibly TRBD1 for D (6 bases). Looked up from germline, CDR1 is MDHEN and CDR2 is SYDVKM. This CDR3 region has 15 residues. The DNA for the CDR3 is TGTGTCGCAGGGGACGGAAGCTCCTATAATTCACCCCTCCACTTT. Its protein product is CVAGDGSSYNSPLHF.

The chain uses TRBV7-9 and TRBJ1-3; 8 bases align to TRBD1. CDR1 SEHNR and CDR2 FQNEAQ come from the germline V gene (reference sequence). V lost 4 bases, J lost 4 bases, and 12 bases stayed unmatched. The CDR3 runs to 17 residues. CDR3 DNA: TGTGCCAGCAGCTCAACGCTTACAGGGGGAACAGGAAACACCATATATTTT. This sequence encodes CASSSTLTGGTGNTIYF.

The chain is built from TRBV19 and TRBJ1-1; D perhaps matches TRBD1 (6 bases). Germline CDR1 LNHDA, CDR2 SQIVND (reference sequence). V was cut by 1 base and J by 5 bases, with 17 bases left in between. This CDR3 is 16 amino acids long. The CDR3 coding sequence is TGTGCCAGTAGTATAGTAGGGGGGGAACCAGGGACTGAAGCTTTCTTT. It codes for CASSIVGGEPGTEAFF.

CDR3 region: CASSLKAGSRGYTF. The CDR3 DNA follows: TGTGCCAGCAGCCTTAAGGCAGGGTCGAGGGGCTACACCTTC. This chain links TRBV27 with TRBJ1-2; a possible D gene is TRBD1 (5 bases). The CDR3 spans 14 residues. The V gene lost 6 bases and the J gene lost 8 bases, with 19 bases spanning the gap. CDR1 is MNHEY, CDR2 SMNVEV, per germline (reference sequence).

CDR3 loop: CASSVNSRANVLTF. In DNA form, the CDR3 reads TGTGCCAGCAGCGTTAACAGTCGGGCCAACGTCCTGACTTTC. The genes are TRBV9 and TRBJ2-6, with D unresolved. Trimming cost V 2 bases and J 5 bases, with 8 bases left between them. This CDR3 spans 14 amino acids. CDR1 is SGDLS, CDR2 YYNGEE, per germline. Based on the CDR3 plus reference TRBV9 and TRBJ2-6, the full variable domain is DSGVTQTPKHLITATGQRVTLRCSPRSGDLSVYWYQQSLDQGLQFLIQYYNGEERAKGNILERFSAQQFPDLHSELNLSSLELGDSALYFCASSVNSRANVLTFGAGSRLTVL.

The J gene is TRBJ2-1, the V gene TRBV5-1; 9 bases fit TRBD1. V lost 2 bases and J lost 6; bases outside the gene matches: 6. Germline CDR1 and CDR2: SGHRS and YFSETQ. The CDR3 runs to 15 residues. The CDR3 spells CASSFVPGQGNEQFF. The CDR3 region has the DNA TGCGCCAGCAGCTTTGTCCCGGGACAGGGCAATGAGCAGTTCTTC.

The chain employs TRBV19 and TRBJ1-3; TRBD1 aligns across 8 bases. CDR1 LNHDA and CDR2 SQIVND come from the germline V gene (reference sequence). The CDR3 totals 16 residues. V trimming: 5 bases; J trimming: 4 bases; junction bases outside the gene matches: 10. CDR3 nucleotide sequence: TGTGCCAGTAGTGTCGGGACAGGCGTGAGGGGAAACACCATATATTTT. It codes for CASSVGTGVRGNTIYF.

The chain combines TRBV11-1 with TRBJ2-1; D possibly corresponds to TRBD2 (6 bases). Deletions cut 5 bases from V and 0 bases from J, with 14 bases between. There are 16 residues in the CDR3. CDR1 and CDR2 from the germline V gene are SGHAT and FQDESV (reference sequence). The CDR3 nucleotides are TGTGCCAGCAGCCTTGATAGCGGAAACTCCTACAATGAGCAGTTCTTC. The encoded protein is CASSLDSGNSYNEQFF.

The rearrangement joins TRBV28 to TRBJ1-4, with D possibly TRBD1 on 5 matching bases. The germline V gene encodes CDR1 MDHEN and CDR2 SYDVKM. With 6 bases removed from V and 5 bases from J, the gap between germline ends came to 7 bases. This CDR3 spans 12 amino acids. For the CDR3, the DNA is TGTGCCAGCAGGTCAGGGAATGAAAAACTGTTTTTT. This gives the protein CASRSGNEKLFF.

The chain is built from TRBV7-3 and TRBJ1-1; D perhaps matches TRBD1 (6 bases). There are 13 residues in the CDR3. Trimming stripped 5 bases from V and 10 bases from J, with 17 bases between. Germline CDR1 reads SGHTA; CDR2 reads FQGTGA. The CDR3 is CASSLKGQGLAFF. In nucleotides, the CDR3 is TGTGCCAGCAGCCTAAAAGGGCAGGGGCTAGCTTTCTTT.

V and J are TRBV19 and TRBJ2-4; D is unclear. CDR1 LNHDA and CDR2 SQIVND come from the germline V gene (reference sequence). Trimming left V 0 bases short and J 0 bases short, with 12 bases between. The CDR3 consists of 17 residues. DNA of the CDR3: TGTGCCAGTAGTATAGATACAGTATTGGGAGCCAAAAACATTCAGTACTTC. Protein: CASSIDTVLGAKNIQYF.

This clone was recorded only once. The chain links TRBV3-1 (or the pseudogene TRBV3-2) to TRBJ2-1; D is ambiguous. This CDR3 has 14 amino acids. V was shortened by 0 bases and J by 4 bases, with 7 bases between the two germline ends. Germline values: CDR1 LGHDT, CDR2 YNNKEL (reference sequence). The CDR3 nucleotides read TGTGCCAGCAGCCAAGATTACACATACAATGAGCAGTTCTTC. Its protein is CASSQDYTYNEQFF.

The chain employs TRBV9 and TRBJ1-3; tentative D call: TRBD1 (5 bases). Germline V lookup: CDR1 SGDLS, CDR2 YYNGEE. V dropped 0 bases and J dropped 2 bases, with 9 bases sitting between them. CDR3 length: 15 residues. In DNA, the CDR3 is TGTGCCAGCAGCGTAGGTCAGGGCACTGGAAACACCATATATTTT. Its translation: CASSVGQGTGNTIYF. The whole variable domain, remainder taken from reference TRBV9 and TRBJ1-3, is DSGVTQTPKHLITATGQRVTLRCSPRSGDLSVYWYQQSLDQGLQFLIQYYNGEERAKGNILERFSAQQFPDLHSELNLSSLELGDSALYFCASSVGQGTGNTIYFGEGSWLTVV.

The V gene is TRBV7-9, the J gene TRBJ2-2; tentatively, D is TRBD2 (6 bases). Between the trimmed V and J ends, which lost 3 bases and 3 bases, there was a span of 11 bases. This CDR3 is built from 15 residues. Germline V gives CDR1 SEHNR, CDR2 FQNEAQ (reference sequence). The CDR3 nucleotides read TGTGCCAGCAGCTTTCTTAGCGGTCACACCGGGGAGCTGTTTTTT. Translating gives CASSFLSGHTGELFF.

CDR3 nucleotides: TGCGCCAGCAGTGAGTTGACAGGGCCTAACTATGGCTACACCTTC. Its translation is CASSELTGPNYGYTF. The chain employs TRBV10-1 and TRBJ1-2; 7 bases are shared with TRBD1. The length of the CDR3 is 15 residues. J was trimmed by 0 bases and V by 1 base; bases with no gene match: 2. Germline CDR1 reads WNHNN; CDR2 reads SYGVQD (reference sequence).